This TCR beta chain was recovered during a study of T-cell reconstitution after alpha-beta-depleted transplantation in children. This CDR3 contains 14 residues. CDR1 is LNHNV and CDR2 is YYDKDF in the germline V gene (reference sequence). The V gene lost 0 bases and the J gene lost 1 base, with 7 bases spanning the gap. TCRbeta library construction was performed incorporating unique molecular identifiers. One entry per CDR3 protein, called by TCRdb with MiXCR from the PCR reads. The sample contains a few hundred thousand distinct CDR3 sequences, over 25% of which appear only once. The chain is built from TRBV15 and TRBJ2-7; no firm D call. This TCR was sampled from a boy younger than two with Wiskott-Aldrich syndrome, due to receive a stem cell transplant. The source was PBMCs, collected before TCRalphabeta/CD19-depleted stem cell transplant. CDR3 region: CATSRDLLSYEQYF. CDR3 DNA: TGTGCCACCAGCAGAGACCTCTTATCCTACGAGCAGTACTTC.